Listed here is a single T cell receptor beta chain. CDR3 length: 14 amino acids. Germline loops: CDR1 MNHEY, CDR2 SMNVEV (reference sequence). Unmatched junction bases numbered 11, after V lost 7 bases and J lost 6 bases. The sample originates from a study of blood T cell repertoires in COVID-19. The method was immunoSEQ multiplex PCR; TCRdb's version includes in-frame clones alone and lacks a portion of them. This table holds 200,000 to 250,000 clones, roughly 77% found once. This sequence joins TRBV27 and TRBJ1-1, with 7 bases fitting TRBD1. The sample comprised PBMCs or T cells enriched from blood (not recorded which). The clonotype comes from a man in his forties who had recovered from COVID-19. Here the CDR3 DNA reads TGTGCCAGCAAGATAGACAGGGAAGGGTCTGAAGCTTTCTTT. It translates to CASKIDREGSEAFF.